The next 25 T cell receptor beta chains were all read from a single sample in a study of read filtering for tumor transcriptome and immune sequencing. From about 400 ng of RNA, a library with molecular barcoded alpha/delta and beta/gamma adaptors was made. TCRdb re-derived calls from the reads in MiXCR, one entry per CDR3 protein. The sample contains more than 100,000 distinct CDR3 sequences, approximately 12% of which appear only once. The sample taken for sequencing was a population of CD138-negative cells sorted from bone marrow. All receptors come from a donor older than 35 with multiple myeloma.

This clonotype was seen many times. This chain uses TRBV6-6 with TRBJ2-5; 8 bases fit TRBD1. Looked up from germline, CDR1 is MNHNY and CDR2 is SVGAGI (reference sequence). The CDR3 length is 15 residues. J was trimmed by 5 bases and V by 0 bases; bases with no gene match: 5. The CDR3 loop is CASSYSTTGGETQYF. The DNA of the CDR3 is TGTGCCAGCAGTTACTCGACCACAGGGGGGGAGACCCAGTACTTC.

This clonotype showed up many times. V and J are TRBV7-6 and TRBJ2-7, with D possibly matching TRBD1 (6 bases). Trimming stripped 5 bases from V and 1 base from J, with 15 bases between. The germline V gene has CDR1 SGHVS and CDR2 FNYEAQ. This CDR3 is 15 amino acids long. CDR3 in DNA: TGTGCCAGCAGCCCGGCAGGGGTTGGATCCTACGAGCAGTACTTC. Its protein is CASSPAGVGSYEQYF.

This clonotype was seen repeatedly, ten times or more. V gene TRBV14 combines with J gene TRBJ2-2; D ambiguous. The germline gives CDR1 SGHDN, CDR2 FVKESK. This CDR3 is 16 amino acids long. V was trimmed by 2 bases and J by 6 bases, leaving 16 bases between them. CDR3 in amino acids: CASSQNTVYVPGELFF. CDR3 in DNA: TGTGCCAGCAGCCAAAACACGGTTTATGTACCCGGGGAGCTGTTTTTT.

The J gene is TRBJ2-2, the V gene TRBV21-1. TRBV21-1 represents a pseudogene. The CDR3 consists of 10 residues. This CDR3 is CASPTGELFF. CDR3 nucleotide sequence: TGTGCCAGCCCCACCGGGGAGCTGTTTTTT.

This clonotype was recorded a few times. Being one base from a much bigger clone, this may be a read error. The V gene is TRBV20-1, the J gene TRBJ2-7, with D maybe TRBD2 (7 bases). There are 11 residues in the CDR3. V lost 8 bases and J 2 bases, leaving 10 bases between the germline ends. Germline V gene sequence: CDR1 DFQATT, CDR2 SNEGSKA (reference sequence). The CDR3, as DNA: TGCAGTAAGGGGGGGGCCTACGAGCAGTACTTC. Protein: CSKGGAYEQYF.

This clonotype came up many times. This rearrangement joins TRBV29-1 to TRBJ1-5, with D uncertain. The CDR3 totals 13 residues. Germline CDR1 SQVTM, CDR2 ANQGSEA. V lost 4 bases to trimming and J lost 6 bases, with 13 bases between them. CDR3 in DNA: TGCAGCGTTGGATCAGATACCTTTCAGCCCCAGCATTTT. The encoded protein is CSVGSDTFQPQHF. The full variable domain, its missing parts supplied by reference TRBV29-1 and TRBJ1-5, is SAVISQKPSRDICQRGTSLTIQCQVDSQVTMMFWYRQQPGQSLTLIATANQGSEATYESGFVIDKFPISRPNLTFSTLTVSNMSPEDSSIYLCSVGSDTFQPQHFGDGTRLSIL.

This clonotype was observed many times. The chain couples TRBV4-1 to TRBJ2-5, with a weak D call TRBD2 (5 bases). The CDR3 length is 15 residues. Germline V gene sequence: CDR1 MGHRA, CDR2 YSYEKL. Trimming removed 4 bases at V and 1 base at J, with 13 bases between. For the CDR3, the DNA is TGCGCCAGCAGCCCAGCCTTCCGGGGCCAAGAGACCCAGTACTTC. It codes for CASSPAFRGQETQYF.

This clonotype showed up many times. The rearrangement uses TRBV7-2 and TRBJ1-1; D not resolved. Per germline, CDR1 SGHTA and CDR2 FQGNSA. This CDR3 has 13 residues. V was shortened by 3 bases and J by 1 base, with 6 bases between the two germline ends. The CDR3 coding sequence is TGTGCCAGCAGCTTTTCACGGAACACTGAAGCTTTCTTT. Its protein is CASSFSRNTEAFF.

Concerning this clonotype: Compared with germline, one end of the junction differs, possibly owing to a read error. The rearrangement uses TRBV7-2 and TRBJ2-3, with 12 bases matching TRBD2. Germline CDR1 and CDR2: SGHTA and FQGNSA. The CDR3 is 18 residues long. The CDR3, as DNA: TGTGCCAGCAGCTTGGCGTTCGGCCTAGCGGGAGGGACAGATACGCAATATTTT. It yields the protein CASSLAFGLAGGTDTQYF.

Of note for this clonotype: A much bigger clone sits one base away, suggesting this may be a read error. This chain connects TRBV7-9 to TRBJ2-3; the D gene could be TRBD1 or TRBD2 (6 bases each). Germline CDR1 reads SEHNR; CDR2 reads FQNEAQ (reference sequence). The CDR3 has 14 amino acids. The DNA for the CDR3 is TGTGCCAGCGGCTTAGGAGGGGGTCCTCGGACGCAGTATTTT. Protein sequence: CASGLGGGPRTQYF.

This clonotype was recorded many times. V is TRBV29-1 and J is TRBJ2-5; D tentatively reads TRBD1 or TRBD2 (6 bases each). Germline CDR1 and CDR2: SQVTM and ANQGSEA. The CDR3 has 12 amino acids. V shed 7 bases and J shed 4 bases, with 13 bases lying between them. CDR3 nucleotide sequence: TGCAGCGGGGGGGACAACCCAGAGACCCAGTACTTC. It is translated as CSGGDNPETQYF.

Turning to this clonotype: A much larger clone differs by one base, so this may be a read error. The V call is TRBV11-2, the J call TRBJ1-3; D call uncertain. CDR1 is SGHAT and CDR2 is FQNNGV in the germline V gene. This CDR3 region has 14 residues. CDR3: CASSLTMIGNTVYF. CDR3 nucleotide sequence: TGTGCCAGCAGCTTAACCATGATTGGAAACACCGTATATTTT.

This clonotype has at least ten counts. This chain uses TRBV30 with TRBJ2-1; D possibly corresponds to TRBD1 (6 bases). The germline V and J ends were trimmed by 6 bases and 5 bases, with 14 bases remaining between them. The CDR3 sequence is 13 residues long. In germline, CDR1 is GTSNPN, CDR2 SVGIG (reference sequence). CDR3 residues: CACTGTFDNEQFF. CDR3 in DNA: TGTGCCTGTACCGGGACATTCGACAATGAGCAGTTCTTC. The full variable domain, in which reference TRBV30 and TRBJ2-1 provide the parts outside the CDR3, is SQTIHQWPATLVQPVGSPLSLECTVEGTSNPNLYWYRQAAGRGLQLLFYSVGIGQISSEVPQNLSASRPQDRQFILSSKKLLLSDSGFYLCACTGTFDNEQFFGPGTRLTVL.

This clonotype was seen repeatedly, ten times or more. The gene calls are TRBV30 and TRBJ2-1; 9 nucleotides line up with TRBD2. Trimming at V came to 6 bases and at J to 2 bases, leaving 2 bases not matched to a gene. The CDR3 covers 13 residues. Germline loops: CDR1 GTSNPN, CDR2 SVGIG (reference sequence). As DNA, the CDR3 is TGTGCCTGTCTAGCGGGACCCTACAATGAGCAGTTCTTC. Amino acid sequence: CACLAGPYNEQFF.

In this sample, this clonotype turned up once. A clone one base away is much larger, so this may be a read error. This chain uses TRBV3-1 with TRBJ1-1; D gene ambiguous. The length of the CDR3 is 14 residues. Germline CDR1 and CDR2: LGHDT and YNNKEL (reference sequence). The CDR3 region has the DNA TGTGCCTGCAGCAAAAACCTCATGAACACTGAAGCTTTCTTT. Protein: CACSKNLMNTEAFF.

This clonotype appeared many times. The chain joins TRBV19 to TRBJ2-1; TRBD2 matches at 9 bases. The CDR3 length is 16 residues. V trimming: 6 bases; J trimming: 7 bases; junction bases outside the gene matches: 13. Germline V gives CDR1 LNHDA, CDR2 SQIVND (reference sequence). The DNA for the CDR3 is TGTGCCAGTAGCCCAGCGGGGGGTCTCCAACAAAATGAGCAGTTCTTC. This codes for CASSPAGGLQQNEQFF.

Many counts were recorded for this clonotype. This chain joins TRBV5-6 and TRBJ2-2; D not certain. CDR1 is SGHDT and CDR2 is YYEEEE in the germline V gene. This CDR3 has 14 amino acids. Trimming pared 4 bases from V and 6 bases from J, leaving 13 bases between. The CDR3 protein is CASSPLLGSGELFF. DNA for the CDR3: TGTGCCAGCAGCCCGCTCTTGGGGTCCGGGGAGCTGTTTTTT. Complete variable domain (other parts from reference TRBV5-6 and TRBJ2-2): DAGVTQSPTHLIKTRGQQVTLRCSPKSGHDTVSWYQQALGQGPQFIFQYYEEEERQRGNFPDRFSGHQFPNYSSELNVNALLLGDSALYLCASSPLLGSGELFFGEGSRLTVL.

At least ten counts were recorded for this clonotype. The genes are TRBV30 and TRBJ1-6; D not certain. V was clipped by 0 bases and J by 10 bases, with 10 bases between them. The CDR3 sequence is 13 residues long. Per germline, CDR1 GTSNPN and CDR2 SVGIG (reference sequence). CDR3 DNA sequence: TGTGCCTGGAGTGTAATCCCGGAATCACCCCTCCACTTT. This gives the protein CAWSVIPESPLHF. The entire variable domain, with the rest obtained from reference TRBV30 and TRBJ1-6, is as follows: SQTIHQWPATLVQPVGSPLSLECTVEGTSNPNLYWYRQAAGRGLQLLFYSVGIGQISSEVPQNLSASRPQDRQFILSSKKLLLSDSGFYLCAWSVIPESPLHFGNGTRLTVT.

This clonotype was picked up many times. The gene calls are TRBV6-1 and TRBJ1-1; D is unclear. The V end was cut by 3 bases, the J end by 4 bases, with 21 bases between. The length of the CDR3 is 17 residues. CDR1 is MNHNS, CDR2 SASEGT, per germline. The CDR3 DNA reads TGTGCCAGCAGTGACGGTGGGCGTCCCCTTGGTCGCACTGAAGCTTTCTTT. It codes for CASSDGGRPLGRTEAFF.

Worth noting for this clonotype: A much larger clone sits a single nucleotide away, making a read error possible. V gene TRBV5-1 combines with J gene TRBJ2-4, with 7 bases aligning to TRBD1. CDR1 and CDR2 (germline): SGHRS, YFSETQ. The CDR3 is 14 amino acids. Trimming at V came to 4 bases and at J to 8 bases, leaving 9 bases not matched to a gene. The CDR3 DNA reads as TGCGCCAGCAGCAGCCGCGACAGGGCAGACATTCAGTACTTC. Protein: CASSSRDRADIQYF.

This clonotype was seen ten or more times. The chain employs TRBV9 and TRBJ2-7; tentative D call: TRBD2 (6 bases). Germline-derived CDR1 and CDR2 are SGDLS and YYNGEE. The CDR3 runs to 15 residues. The V and J ends lost 2 bases and 0 bases respectively, with 12 bases between them. The CDR3 loop is CASSVSSGASYEQYF. Written as DNA, the CDR3 is TGTGCCAGCAGCGTGAGTAGCGGTGCCTCCTACGAGCAGTACTTC.

Many counts were recorded for this clonotype. The chain has TRBV5-1 and TRBJ1-6, with TRBD1 identical over 9 bases. The length of the CDR3 is 16 residues. In germline, CDR1 is SGHRS, CDR2 YFSETQ. J was trimmed by 7 bases and V by 2 bases; bases with no gene match: 7. The CDR3 loop is CASSFRTGATNSPLHF. CDR3 bases: TGCGCCAGCAGCTTTAGGACAGGGGCCACAAATTCACCCCTCCACTTT.

This clonotype was counted many times. The rearrangement links TRBV3-1 to TRBJ1-6; weak D call: TRBD1 (6 bases). Germline values: CDR1 LGHDT, CDR2 YNNKEL (reference sequence). V was trimmed by 4 bases and J by 10 bases, leaving 17 bases between them. The CDR3 has 15 amino acids. CDR3 sequence reads: CASSPLGGHGSPLHF. The DNA of the CDR3 is TGTGCCAGCAGCCCGCTTGGGGGACACGGGTCACCCCTCCACTTT.

The table lists this clonotype with many counts. The chain couples TRBV28 to TRBJ1-5; D is unresolved. The germline V gene encodes CDR1 MDHEN and CDR2 SYDVKM. The CDR3 totals 11 residues. Trimming pared 4 bases from V and 7 bases from J, leaving 5 bases between. For the CDR3, the DNA is TGTGCCAGCAGTTCAGTCCAGCCCCAGCATTTT. This encodes CASSSVQPQHF.

The chain has TRBV5-1 and TRBJ2-3; D is perhaps TRBD1 (6 bases). The CDR3 loop spans 17 amino acids. The V end was cut by 4 bases, the J end by 2 bases, with 20 bases between. CDR1 is SGHRS and CDR2 is YFSETQ in the germline V gene. The CDR3 reads CASSPGAQGGSTDTQYF. The CDR3 bases are TGCGCCAGCAGCCCAGGGGCCCAAGGAGGTTCCACAGATACGCAGTATTTT. The whole variable domain, filled in from reference TRBV5-1 and TRBJ2-3, reads KAGVTQTPRYLIKTRGQQVTLSCSPISGHRSVSWYQQTPGQGLQFLFEYFSETQRNKGNFPGRFSGRQFSNSRSEMNVSTLELGDSALYLCASSPGAQGGSTDTQYFGPGTRLTVL.